This T cell receptor beta chain was documented in a study of blood T cell repertoires in COVID-19. About the study: The samples span acute and convalescent COVID-19 from the United States, Italy and Spain. Sources were T cells, B-cell-depleted T cells, or PBMCs; the material itself was cDNA or gDNA.

Original data processing: From reference gene primer amplification, estimates of nucleated cell counts were derived. The protocol was immunoSEQ multiplex PCR, while the TCRdb copy is restricted to in-frame clones and leaves out a portion. V, J and clone size derive from that table, while D and trimming were established from the DNA sequence. The table has approximately 300,000 clones, around 89% seen once. V lost 6 bases and J lost 2, with 10 bases in between. This CDR3 has 13 residues. Germline CDR1 is MNHEY and CDR2 is SVGAGI. V is TRBV6-5 and J is TRBJ1-2; possible D gene TRBD1, 6 bases. The receptor comes from a man in his thirties or forties with acute or convalescent COVID-19. The specimen was peripheral blood. In nucleotides, the CDR3 is TGTGCCAGCAGACGGGACAAAAACTATGGCTACACCTTC. Protein: CASRRDKNYGYTF.